The following is a TCR beta chain sequence with its context. Its specificity is unknown. Vbeta (60) and Jbeta (13) primers were used in the PCR. The protocol was immunoSEQ multiplex PCR, while the TCRdb copy is restricted to in-frame clones and leaves out a portion. The data contain 70,000 to 90,000 clones, around 80% of them seen just once; the ten biggest clones take up about 12%. Donors in the study were healthy people who gave bone marrow. At sampling all donors were nominally healthy, likely with unrecorded immune exposures. Trimming removed 4 bases from V and 2 bases from J; junction bases left unmatched: 8. The V gene's germline CDR1 is MGHDK and CDR2 SYGVNS. The CDR3 has 16 residues. The source of the sample is a study of cytomegalovirus exposure and HLA in healthy donors. Background on the study: One earlier analysis, a look at approximately 180 million T cells, found some 110 million unique TCR beta sequences.

Study conclusions and caveats: The study labeled fewer than 200 TCR beta chains cytomegalovirus-associated.

The origin of this receptor is a male donor in good health and CMV-seropositive. Input material: PBMCs. The chain employs TRBV25-1 and TRBJ2-3, with 8 nucleotides matching TRBD1. The CDR3 DNA reads as TGTGCCAGCAGTGGATACAGGACAGGGTACACAGATACGCAGTATTTT. The encoded protein is CASSGYRTGYTDTQYF.